These T cell receptor beta chains were read from a single sample in a study of blood T cells in healthy people across ages. TCRdb ran MiXCR on the 5' RACE reads and lists one entry per CDR3 protein. The sample has 550,000 to 700,000 distinct CDR3 sequences, 25% to 30% seen once. The sequenced sample consisted of blood. Receptors were obtained from a woman aged 70-85 years in good health. The CDR3 runs from the conserved cysteine through the conserved F or W. Fields, in order: D gene, V gene, clone size, J gene, CDR3 protein, CDR3 DNA. A D gene is named only where the DNA matches it firmly. Clone sizes are given selectively: once, few, many, or a class where the clone is expanded.

D: TRBD1; V: TRBV7-2; size: NA; J: TRBJ2-7; CDR3: CASSHPRTGAYEQYF; DNA: TGTGCCAGCAGCCACCCTAGGACAGGAGCCTACGAGCAGTACTTC
D: NA; V: TRBV7-6; size: NA; J: TRBJ1-4; CDR3: CASRRTPGGTNEKLFF; DNA: TGTGCCAGCAGAAGGACCCCAGGAGGGACTAATGAAAAACTGTTTTTT
D: NA; V: TRBV10-2; size: NA; J: TRBJ2-5; CDR3: CASSESHGEETQYF; DNA: TGCGCCAGCAGTGAGTCCCACGGGGAAGAGACCCAGTACTTC
D: NA; V: TRBV3-1; size: NA; J: TRBJ2-3; CDR3: CASSPFFGAGTSTDTQYF; DNA: TGTGCCAGCAGCCCATTCTTCGGAGCCGGCACTAGCACAGATACGCAGTATTTT
D: NA; V: TRBV20-1; size: few; J: TRBJ1-2; CDR3: CSATSVGVGYTF; DNA: TGCAGTGCTACCTCAGTTGGGGTAGGCTACACCTTC
D: NA; V: TRBV5-1; size: NA; J: TRBJ2-7; CDR3: CASSLDPGVPNEQYF; DNA: TGCGCCAGCAGCTTGGATCCCGGGGTGCCCAACGAGCAGTACTTC
D: TRBD2; V: TRBV7-9; size: few; J: TRBJ2-2; CDR3: CASSPKGLAAITGELFF; DNA: TGTGCCAGCAGTCCAAAGGGACTAGCAGCGATCACCGGGGAGCTGTTTTTT
D: NA; V: TRBV4-3; size: few; J: TRBJ2-3; CDR3: CASSQGLGGGTSTDTQYF; DNA: TGCGCCAGCAGCCAAGGTCTAGGGGGGGGGACTAGCACAGATACGCAGTATTTT
D: NA; V: TRBV20-1; size: NA; J: TRBJ2-7; CDR3: CSARDPRKGIYEQYF; DNA: TGCAGTGCTAGAGACCCCAGAAAGGGGATCTACGAGCAGTACTTC
D: NA; V: TRBV5-6; size: NA; J: TRBJ2-3; CDR3: CASSLTGKSGTDTQYF; DNA: TGTGCCAGCAGCTTGACAGGGAAGAGCGGCACAGATACGCAGTATTTT
D: TRBD1; V: TRBV28; size: few; J: TRBJ2-1; CDR3: CASSATGDPVIYNEQFF; DNA: TGTGCCAGCTCGGCCACAGGGGACCCCGTTATATACAATGAGCAGTTCTTC
D: TRBD1; V: TRBV2; size: few; J: TRBJ1-4; CDR3: CASSLQGARQLEKLFF; DNA: TGTGCCAGCAGTTTACAGGGGGCGCGACAACTTGAAAAACTGTTTTTT
D: NA; V: TRBV29-1; size: many; J: TRBJ1-2; CDR3: CSVDPKDRNYGYTF; DNA: TGCAGCGTTGACCCTAAGGACAGAAACTATGGCTACACCTTC
D: NA; V: TRBV3-1; size: few; J: TRBJ1-2; CDR3: CASSDPGGDGYTF; DNA: TGTGCCAGCAGCGACCCCGGGGGGGATGGCTACACCTTC
D: TRBD1; V: TRBV7-9; size: few; J: TRBJ2-7; CDR3: CASSLGDRANEQYF; DNA: TGTGCCAGCAGCCTAGGGGACAGGGCAAACGAGCAGTACTTC
D: NA; V: TRBV7-2; size: NA; J: TRBJ2-7; CDR3: CASSLGHRGAYEQYF; DNA: TGTGCCAGCAGCTTAGGGCACCGAGGGGCATACGAGCAGTACTTC
D: NA; V: TRBV4-3; size: few; J: TRBJ1-4; CDR3: CASSRGRARPNEKLFF; DNA: TGCGCCAGCAGCCGAGGGAGGGCCCGTCCTAATGAAAAACTGTTTTTT
D: TRBD2; V: TRBV29-1; size: NA; J: TRBJ2-1; CDR3: CSVYPSGGARNEQFF; DNA: TGCAGCGTATACCCAAGCGGGGGGGCTCGTAATGAGCAGTTCTTC
D: TRBD1; V: TRBV5-1; size: NA; J: TRBJ1-1; CDR3: CASTMGQLLNTEAFF; DNA: TGCGCCAGCACGATGGGACAGCTCTTGAACACTGAAGCTTTCTTT
D: NA; V: TRBV7-9; size: few; J: TRBJ2-1; CDR3: CASSFDTAKQFF; DNA: TGTGCCAGCAGCTTCGACACCGCCAAGCAGTTCTTC
D: NA; V: TRBV29-1; size: few; J: TRBJ2-5; CDR3: CSVKGGGGYQETQYF; DNA: TGCAGCGTTAAGGGTGGAGGGGGCTACCAAGAGACCCAGTACTTC
D: NA; V: TRBV7-2; size: few; J: TRBJ2-2; CDR3: CASSLARWTGELFF; DNA: TGTGCCAGCAGCTTAGCTCGTTGGACCGGGGAGCTGTTTTTT
D: TRBD2; V: TRBV20-1; size: NA; J: TRBJ2-5; CDR3: CSARTGGLETQYF; DNA: TGCAGTGCACGAACGGGGGGTTTGGAGACCCAGTACTTC
D: TRBD1; V: TRBV6-1; size: NA; J: TRBJ1-2; CDR3: CASLPGTGIRGYTF; DNA: TGTGCCAGCCTTCCCGGGACAGGGATTCGTGGCTACACCTTC
D: NA; V: TRBV12-3/TRBV12-4; size: NA; J: TRBJ2-3; CDR3: CASSLAGYGADTQYF; DNA: TGTGCCAGCAGTTTAGCGGGGTATGGCGCAGATACGCAGTATTTT
D: NA; V: TRBV5-1; size: few; J: TRBJ2-3; CDR3: CASSLTAPSTDTQYF; DNA: TGCGCCAGCAGCTTGACGGCCCCTAGCACAGATACGCAGTATTTT
D: TRBD2; V: TRBV6-1; size: NA; J: TRBJ2-3; CDR3: CASSPGTSDSSTDTQYF; DNA: TGTGCCAGCAGTCCCGGGACTAGCGATTCTAGCACAGATACGCAGTATTTT
D: NA; V: TRBV7-2; size: NA; J: TRBJ2-1; CDR3: CASSSYSGSRNEQFF; DNA: TGTGCCAGCAGCTCCTACTCGGGGTCACGCAATGAGCAGTTCTTC
D: NA; V: TRBV7-8; size: once; J: TRBJ2-2; CDR3: CASRERNTGGLFF; DNA: TGTGCCAGCAGGGAAAGGAACACCGGGGGGCTGTTTTTT
D: NA; V: TRBV4-2; size: few; J: TRBJ2-7; CDR3: CASSQPGPGTYEQYF; DNA: TGTGCCAGCAGCCAGCCGGGACCTGGCACATACGAGCAGTACTTC
D: NA; V: TRBV9; size: few; J: TRBJ1-4; CDR3: CASSSGQLSEKLFF; DNA: TGTGCCAGCAGCTCGGGGCAGCTAAGTGAAAAACTGTTTTTT
D: NA; V: TRBV4-1; size: NA; J: TRBJ2-5; CDR3: CASSPLGSSPGETQYF; DNA: TGCGCCAGCAGCCCCCTGGGGAGTTCTCCCGGGGAGACCCAGTACTTC
D: NA; V: TRBV7-2; size: NA; J: TRBJ2-7; CDR3: CASSSGGSGSYEQYF; DNA: TGTGCCAGCAGCTCTGGGGGCTCTGGCTCCTACGAGCAGTACTTC
D: TRBD2; V: TRBV5-1; size: few; J: TRBJ2-1; CDR3: CASSLALAGSNEQFF; DNA: TGCGCCAGCAGCTTGGCACTAGCGGGGTCCAATGAGCAGTTCTTC
D: NA; V: TRBV29-1; size: few; J: TRBJ2-2; CDR3: CSVVWQGSNTGELFF; DNA: TGCAGCGTTGTTTGGCAGGGTTCGAACACCGGGGAGCTGTTTTTT
D: TRBD2; V: TRBV3-1; size: few; J: TRBJ2-1; CDR3: CASSQEGTSPQDEQFF; DNA: TGTGCCAGCAGCCAAGAGGGGACTAGCCCCCAGGATGAGCAGTTCTTC
D: TRBD1; V: TRBV11-2; size: NA; J: TRBJ1-4; CDR3: CGSSAGKGQGGEKLFF; DNA: TGTGGCAGCAGCGCAGGCAAGGGACAGGGGGGTGAAAAACTGTTTTTT
D: NA; V: TRBV10-3; size: NA; J: TRBJ2-7; CDR3: CAISEHLYEQYF; DNA: TGTGCCATCAGTGAGCACCTCTACGAGCAGTACTTC
D: TRBD1; V: TRBV5-1; size: few; J: TRBJ1-2; CDR3: CASSTTGTGANGYTF; DNA: TGCGCCAGCAGCACCACCGGGACAGGGGCAAATGGCTACACCTTC
D: NA; V: TRBV4-1; size: NA; J: TRBJ2-3; CDR3: CASSLSEVNTDTQYF; DNA: TGCGCCAGCAGCCTCAGTGAGGTCAACACAGATACGCAGTATTTT
D: NA; V: TRBV19; size: few; J: TRBJ1-2; CDR3: CASSIAPMNYGYTF; DNA: TGTGCCAGTAGTATAGCGCCTATGAACTATGGCTACACCTTC
D: NA; V: TRBV20-1; size: NA; J: TRBJ1-4; CDR3: CSARGPTNEKLFF; DNA: TGCAGTGCTAGGGGGCCTACTAACGAAAAACTGTTTTTT
D: TRBD2; V: TRBV7-9; size: few; J: TRBJ2-5; CDR3: CASSLADVAGGEETQYF; DNA: TGTGCCAGCAGCTTAGCCGACGTCGCGGGGGGGGAAGAGACCCAGTACTTC
D: NA; V: TRBV20-1; size: few; J: TRBJ2-1; CDR3: CSAQLGSYNEQFF; DNA: TGCAGTGCCCAGTTGGGCTCCTACAATGAGCAGTTCTTC
D: TRBD1; V: TRBV7-2; size: NA; J: TRBJ2-4; CDR3: CASSRNGDRGDIQYF; DNA: TGTGCCAGCAGTCGCAACGGCGACAGGGGCGACATTCAGTACTTC
D: TRBD2; V: TRBV20-1; size: few; J: TRBJ2-5; CDR3: CSARDRVAGGRETQYF; DNA: TGCAGTGCTAGAGATCGGGTAGCGGGGGGGCGAGAGACCCAGTACTTC
D: NA; V: TRBV7-6; size: NA; J: TRBJ1-2; CDR3: CASSNTRGGHGYTF; DNA: TGTGCCAGCAGCAACACCAGGGGAGGCCATGGCTACACCTTC
D: TRBD2; V: TRBV5-1; size: few; J: TRBJ2-7; CDR3: CASSSQVRSGGAQYEQYF; DNA: TGCGCCAGCAGCTCCCAGGTTCGGAGCGGGGGGGCTCAGTACGAGCAGTACTTC
D: TRBD1; V: TRBV5-1; size: NA; J: TRBJ2-5; CDR3: CASSSPPGQGFRETQYF; DNA: TGCGCCAGCAGCAGCCCTCCGGGACAGGGGTTTAGGGAGACCCAGTACTTC
D: TRBD1; V: TRBV20-1; size: few; J: TRBJ2-7; CDR3: CSASGTGDSYEQYF; DNA: TGCAGTGCCTCCGGGACAGGGGACTCCTACGAGCAGTACTTC
D: NA; V: TRBV27; size: NA; J: TRBJ2-1; CDR3: CASSFGRSEQFF; DNA: TGTGCCAGCAGTTTCGGCAGGTCTGAGCAGTTCTTC